A single sample gave rise to the 30 T cell receptor beta chains below, sequenced in a study of cytomegalovirus exposure and HLA in healthy donors. Sequencing used immunoSEQ multiplex PCR; TCRdb keeps in-frame clones, though not all of them. The table has 100,000 to 150,000 clones, 89% seen once. Sequenced: PBMCs. The receptor source for this set is a woman between 18 and 30 years old in good health and CMV-seronegative.

This chain joins TRBV5-8 and TRBJ1-5, with D unclear. V was cut by 0 bases and J by 4 bases, with 5 bases left in between. CDR1 and CDR2 from the germline V gene are SGHTS and YDEGEE. The CDR3 loop spans 13 amino acids. CDR3 sequence: CASSLATNQPQHF. The DNA of the CDR3 is TGTGCCAGCAGCTTGGCCACAAATCAGCCCCAGCATTTT. Full variable domain (outside the CDR3, taken from reference TRBV5-8 and TRBJ1-5): EAGVTQSPTHLIKTRGQQATLRCSPISGHTSVYWYQQALGLGLQFLLWYDEGEERNRGNFPPRFSGRQFPNYSSELNVNALELEDSALYLCASSLATNQPQHFGDGTRLSIL.

This clone has just a few counts. V usage is TRBV5-1 and J usage is TRBJ1-4, with D unclear. Germline V gives CDR1 SGHRS, CDR2 YFSETQ. CDR3 length: 13 residues. Trimming left V 2 bases short and J 5 bases short, with 7 bases between. The DNA for the CDR3 is TGCGCCAGCAGCTTCTCGCGGAATGAAAAACTGTTTTTT. Protein product: CASSFSRNEKLFF.

This rearrangement joins TRBV19 to TRBJ1-1; tentative D call: TRBD1 (5 bases). Trimming removed 10 bases at V and 5 bases at J, with 14 bases between. The CDR3 is 12 residues long. The germline CDR1 and CDR2 sequences are LNHDA and SQIVND (reference sequence). CDR3 in amino acids: CATRMGGTEAFF. The CDR3 DNA follows: TGTGCCACTCGGATGGGGGGAACTGAAGCTTTCTTT.

The chain joins TRBV7-2 to TRBJ1-2, with D perhaps matching TRBD1 (6 bases). CDR3 length: 14 residues. In germline, CDR1 is SGHTA, CDR2 FQGNSA. Between the trimmed V and J ends, which lost 1 base and 9 bases, there was a span of 15 bases. As DNA, the CDR3 is TGTGCCAGCAGCTTAGTCGCGGGGGCTAGTCGCTACACCTTC. Translation gives CASSLVAGASRYTF. Looking up the rest from reference TRBV7-2 and TRBJ1-2 gives the full variable domain: GAGVSQSPSNKVTEKGKDVELRCDPISGHTALYWYRQSLGQGLEFLIYFQGNSAPDKSGLPSDRFSAERTGGSVSTLTIQRTQQEDSAVYLCASSLVAGASRYTFGSGTRLTVV.

This chain links TRBV29-1 with TRBJ2-1; a weak D match, TRBD2 (5 bases). CDR1 and CDR2 (germline): SQVTM, ANQGSEA. Trimming cost V 4 bases and J 9 bases, with 25 bases left between them. The CDR3 has 16 residues. The CDR3 region is CSVGLARTFGLIEQFF. Written as DNA, the CDR3 is TGCAGCGTTGGGCTAGCTCGAACCTTTGGATTAATTGAGCAGTTCTTC.

The chain employs TRBV10-2 and TRBJ2-5; TRBD2 agrees at 9 bases. The junction had 7 bases not matched to a gene; V was cut back by 6 bases and J by 2 bases. Germline-derived CDR1 and CDR2 are WSHSY and SAAADI. This CDR3 comprises 15 residues. In DNA form, the CDR3 reads TGCGCCAGCAGGCAACTAGCGGGCCAACAAGAGACCCAGTACTTC. Translation gives CASRQLAGQQETQYF.

The chain joins TRBV15 to TRBJ1-1; 11 bases map to TRBD1. J gave up 7 bases and V 1 base, and 8 bases lay outside the gene matches. Germline loops: CDR1 LNHNV, CDR2 YYDKDF (reference sequence). The CDR3 is 16 residues long. The CDR3 reads CATSRVRTGGGSEAFF. CDR3 coding DNA: TGTGCCACCAGCAGAGTGAGGACAGGGGGCGGGAGTGAAGCTTTCTTT.

The V call is TRBV9, the J call TRBJ2-1; 10 bases align to TRBD2. Germline-derived CDR1 and CDR2 are SGDLS and YYNGEE. Trimming at V came to 4 bases and at J to 3 bases, leaving 4 bases not matched to a gene. The CDR3 runs to 15 residues. This CDR3 is CASSLAGVSYNEQFF. CDR3 bases: TGTGCCAGCAGCCTAGCGGGAGTTAGCTACAATGAGCAGTTCTTC.

The chain employs TRBV5-4 and TRBJ1-1; D call uncertain. V lost 2 bases and J 4 bases, leaving 18 bases between the germline ends. This CDR3 is built from 16 residues. Germline assignment: CDR1 SGHNT and CDR2 YYREEE (reference sequence). Here the CDR3 reads CASSLNGGSWATEAFF. CDR3 sequence (DNA): TGTGCCAGCAGCTTAAACGGTGGAAGTTGGGCCACTGAAGCTTTCTTT.

With regard to this clone: Other DNA sequences in the sample encode the same CDR3. The CDR3 coding sequence is TGTGCCAGCACACGGGGCACAGATACGCAGTATTTT. It specifies CASTRGTDTQYF. The V gene is TRBV5-6, the J gene TRBJ2-3; D gene ambiguous. The V end lost 6 bases, the J end lost 1 base, and 6 bases lay between the germline ends. Germline-derived CDR1 and CDR2 are SGHDT and YYEEEE. This CDR3 comprises 12 residues.

The rearrangement links TRBV27 to TRBJ2-3, with D uncertain. The germline CDR1 and CDR2 sequences are MNHEY and SMNVEV (reference sequence). V was cut by 6 bases and J by 2 bases, with 12 bases left in between. This CDR3 region has 14 residues. The DNA of the CDR3 is TGTGCCAGCAGACCGCTAGGTCCCACAGATACGCAGTATTTT. Protein product: CASRPLGPTDTQYF.

Note on this clone: One junction end disagrees with the germline gene, perhaps due to a read error. The chain joins TRBV27 to TRBJ2-7; 10 bases agree with TRBD1. The germline V gene encodes CDR1 MNHEY and CDR2 SMNVEV (reference sequence). The CDR3 has 15 residues. The CDR3 nucleotides are TGTGCCAGCAGTTTAGGGGGACAGGGGCCCTACGGGCAGTACTTC. This translates into CASSLGGQGPYGQYF.

The gene calls are TRBV5-1 and TRBJ1-1; 7 bases map to TRBD1. Germline V CDR1 and CDR2: SGHRS, YFSETQ. V lost 4 bases to trimming and J lost 5 bases; unmatched junction nucleotides: 11. This CDR3 has 15 residues. DNA of the CDR3: TGCGCCAGCAGCGCAACGACAGGGTCTCCAACTGAAGCTTTCTTT. This translates into CASSATTGSPTEAFF.

The rearrangement joins TRBV11-2 to TRBJ1-3, with a tentative D call TRBD1 (5 bases). V lost 0 bases to trimming and J lost 12 bases, with 12 bases between them. Germline lookup yields CDR1 SGHAT and CDR2 FQNNGV. This CDR3 comprises 13 residues. CDR3 protein: CASSLDIGTHIYF. CDR3 DNA sequence: TGTGCCAGCAGCTTAGATATCGGGACTCACATATATTTT.

The chain is built from TRBV6-6 and TRBJ2-1; D is perhaps TRBD2 (7 bases). The CDR3 is 14 amino acids. CDR1 and CDR2 (germline): MNHNY, SVGAGI (reference sequence). V gave up 7 bases and J gave up 9 bases, with 19 bases separating them. Here the CDR3 reads CASTPLRGGGEQFF. As DNA, the CDR3 is TGTGCCAGCACCCCCCTAAGGGGGGGAGGTGAGCAGTTCTTC.

V usage is TRBV7-9 and J usage is TRBJ1-6, with D maybe TRBD1 (5 bases). Trimming pared 4 bases from V and 14 bases from J, leaving 12 bases between. This CDR3 contains 12 residues. The V gene's germline CDR1 is SEHNR and CDR2 FQNEAQ (reference sequence). Written as DNA, the CDR3 is TGTGCCAGCAGCTCGGGGGGATCAGCCCTCCACTTT. This translates into CASSSGGSALHF.

The chain couples TRBV4-1 to TRBJ1-5; D possibly corresponds to TRBD1 (5 bases). CDR1 is MGHRA and CDR2 is YSYEKL in the germline V gene. This CDR3 spans 14 amino acids. Trimming took off 1 base at V and 3 bases at J, with 7 bases between the two ends. CDR3: CASSQGQLNQPQHF. CDR3 bases: TGCGCCAGCAGCCAAGGACAGCTCAATCAGCCCCAGCATTTT.

The chain employs TRBV9 and TRBJ1-5; no clear D. V lost 0 bases, J lost 4 bases, and 11 bases lay in between. The CDR3 covers 15 residues. CDR1 is SGDLS and CDR2 is YYNGEE in the germline V gene. The CDR3 DNA follows: TGTGCCAGCAGCGTAGGGATCGGGAGAAATCAGCCCCAGCATTTT. Translation gives CASSVGIGRNQPQHF.

This chain joins TRBV5-3 and TRBJ1-4; D remains ambiguous. TRBV5-3 is flagged as an ORF with uncertain function. The CDR3 spans 14 residues. Trimming took 6 bases from V and 0 from J, leaving 9 bases between them. The CDR3 coding sequence is TGTGCCAGAATAGTTTCTGCAACTAATGAAAAACTGTTTTTT. Amino acids: CARIVSATNEKLFF.

This clone occurred once. The chain carries TRBV29-1 and TRBJ2-1, with D maybe TRBD2 (6 bases). Germline V gives CDR1 SQVTM, CDR2 ANQGSEA. V was pared by 0 bases and J by 5 bases, with 17 bases between. The CDR3 consists of 16 residues. The CDR3 spells CSVEDERRVPHNEQFF. Written as DNA, the CDR3 is TGCAGCGTTGAAGATGAAAGGAGGGTACCCCACAATGAGCAGTTCTTC.

This clone has just one count. The V gene is TRBV7-9, the J gene TRBJ1-1; 8 bases are a match to TRBD1. The trim removed 1 base at V and 3 bases at J, leaving 4 bases unmatched. The CDR3 totals 15 residues. The germline V gene has CDR1 SEHNR and CDR2 FQNEAQ (reference sequence). DNA of the CDR3: TGTGCCAGCAGCTTAGAGGACAGGGCTTACACTGAAGCTTTCTTT. Amino acids: CASSLEDRAYTEAFF.

The chain carries TRBV10-2 and TRBJ1-5, with 7 nucleotides matching TRBD1. The CDR3 has 17 amino acids. The V and J ends lost 6 bases and 1 base, in that order; junction bases with no gene match: 12. Germline CDR1 is WSHSY and CDR2 is SAAADI. CDR3: CASRTGQRSGSNQPQHF. The CDR3 nucleotides are TGCGCCAGCAGAACGGGACAGCGGTCGGGGAGCAATCAGCCCCAGCATTTT.

The chain uses TRBV19 and TRBJ1-1; TRBD1 agrees at 7 bases. The CDR3 covers 17 residues. The trim removed 2 bases at V and 6 bases at J, leaving 15 bases unmatched. Germline V gives CDR1 LNHDA, CDR2 SQIVND (reference sequence). Here the CDR3 DNA reads TGTGCCAGTAGTATACGGGCCGGAGGGGGCCCGGCATCTGAAGCTTTCTTT. Encoded protein: CASSIRAGGGPASEAFF.

The chain is built from TRBV2 and TRBJ1-6; D gene ambiguous. Germline CDR1 reads SNHLY; CDR2 reads FYNNEI. The CDR3 contains 17 residues. The ends were cut back, 3 bases at V and 3 bases at J, with 15 bases in the middle. The CDR3 is CASSDAAGAYYNSPLHF. CDR3 nucleotide sequence: TGTGCCAGCAGTGATGCCGCAGGTGCCTACTATAATTCACCCCTCCACTTT. The variable domain in full, with the rest retrieved from reference TRBV2 and TRBJ1-6, is EPEVTQTPSHQVTQMGQEVILRCVPISNHLYFYWYRQILGQKVEFLVSFYNNEISEKSEIFDDQFSVERPDGSNFTLKIRSTKLEDSAMYFCASSDAAGAYYNSPLHFGNGTRLTVT.

In its sample, this clone was seen once. The J gene is TRBJ1-5, the V gene TRBV6-5; D gene ambiguous. This CDR3 is 16 amino acids long. Germline V gene lookup returns CDR1 MNHEY and CDR2 SVGAGI. V lost 0 bases to trimming and J lost 4 bases, with 13 bases between them. The CDR3: CASSYSGRGGNQPQHF. CDR3 in DNA: TGTGCCAGCAGTTACTCCGGCCGCGGCGGGAATCAGCCCCAGCATTTT.

The CDR3 nucleotides are TGTGCCAGCAGCCTACGGGACAGGGAAGGGGAGCAGTACTTC. The encoded protein is CASSLRDREGEQYF. This rearrangement joins TRBV6-5 to TRBJ2-7, with 9 bases aligning to TRBD1. The CDR3 has 14 residues. The germline CDR1 and CDR2 sequences are MNHEY and SVGAGI. J lost 7 bases, V lost 6 bases, and 10 bases had no gene match.

In this sample, this clone turned up once. The rearrangement links TRBV11-2 to TRBJ2-1; 9 nucleotides match TRBD1. CDR1 SGHAT and CDR2 FQNNGV come from the germline V gene. The CDR3 totals 17 residues. With 5 bases clipped from V and 8 bases from J, the junction kept 16 bases outside the gene matches. CDR3 in DNA: TGTGCCAGCAGCCCCCGGACAGGGGTATCCATAGGGCATGAGCAGTTCTTC. Its protein product is CASSPRTGVSIGHEQFF.

This chain links TRBV5-1 with TRBJ2-3, with D possibly being TRBD2 (6 bases). The ends were cut back, 3 bases at V and 0 bases at J, with 8 bases in the middle. CDR1 is SGHRS and CDR2 is YFSETQ in the germline V gene. The CDR3 has 14 amino acids. The CDR3, as DNA: TGCGCCAGCAGCTCACTAGCTAGCACAGATACGCAGTATTTT. Amino acids: CASSSLASTDTQYF. The variable domain in full, with the rest retrieved from reference TRBV5-1 and TRBJ2-3, is KAGVTQTPRYLIKTRGQQVTLSCSPISGHRSVSWYQQTPGQGLQFLFEYFSETQRNKGNFPGRFSGRQFSNSRSEMNVSTLELGDSALYLCASSSLASTDTQYFGPGTRLTVL.

The chain carries TRBV2 and TRBJ2-7, with 7 bases lining up with TRBD1. The CDR3 has 12 residues. Germline V gene sequence: CDR1 SNHLY, CDR2 FYNNEI. Trimming at V came to 11 bases and at J to 2 bases, leaving 6 bases not matched to a gene. CDR3 sequence: CACRQGPYEQYF. The CDR3 bases are TGTGCCTGTCGACAGGGCCCCTACGAGCAGTACTTC.

This rearrangement joins TRBV6-6 to TRBJ1-3, with no clear D. V was cut by 5 bases and J by 3 bases, with 8 bases left in between. This CDR3 region has 13 residues. Germline V CDR1 and CDR2: MNHNY, SVGAGI (reference sequence). As DNA, the CDR3 is TGTGCCAGCAGTACCGGCGGTGGAAACACCATATATTTT. The encoded protein is CASSTGGGNTIYF.